This TCR beta chain is from a study of control samples from healthy donors and cancer patients. TCRdb's table, derived via immunoSEQ multiplex PCR, lists solely in-frame clones and lacks some. The sample records approximately 50,000 clones, roughly 87% being singletons. Germline V gene sequence: CDR1 MNHEY, CDR2 SVGEGT. The CDR3 has 16 amino acids. Unmatched junction bases numbered 6, after V lost 6 bases and J lost 1 base. Material for sequencing was PBMCs. The TCR was taken from a man aged 55 to 70 with head and neck cancer. The chain has TRBV6-2 or TRBV6-3 and TRBJ1-5, with 10 nucleotides matching TRBD1. The CDR3 region has the DNA TGTGCCAGCAGCGACAGGGGGCCGGCAAGCAATCAGCCCCAGCATTTT. Translation: CASSDRGPASNQPQHF.